Below, one T cell receptor (beta chain) is given with its context. Its antigen specificity is not known. Qualities for individual bases were not recorded, and no much larger clone is one base off. The record originates from a study of Ad26.COV2.S vaccination and SARS-CoV-2 variants (dated by TCRdb to the early 2020s). With regard to the full study: Vaccine-arm donors came from COV1001, a multicentre, randomized, double-blind, placebo-controlled phase I-IIa trial of Ad26.COV2.S in healthy adults. Trial participants were randomized into five groups of five: low-dose or high-dose Ad26.COV2.S given once or twice, or placebo on both occasions. Ad26.COV2.S was administered intramuscularly at a dose of 5x10^10 or 1x10^11 viral particles, either as one shot or as two shots given 56 days apart. TCRbeta repertoire sequencing served as the tool for gauging how specific and how broad the SARS-CoV-2-reactive T cell receptors were following Ad26.COV2.S vaccination. Investigators did not know the trial group allocation while performing experiments and assessing outcomes. A total of around 32 samples were included in the TCR-sequenced set, comprising 19 Ad26.COV2.S vaccine recipients, 5 placebo recipients and 8 SARS-CoV-2 convalescent individuals. Broader findings and caveats from the paper: The authors noted that the TCR breadth and depth analyses may have underestimated total T cell responses. Ad26.COV2.S recipients had higher spike-specific TCR breadth than placebo recipients (P = 0.0014). Comparable non-spike TCR breadth was observed between vaccine and placebo recipients, consistent with only spike being contained in the vaccine. The study lacked the statistical power to compare responses across vaccine doses or regimens. After vaccination, spike-specific CD8+ and CD4+ T cell responses were reported to show substantial breadth.

Per the publication, the treatment or condition label means: roughly 20 received Ad26.COV2.S at low or high dose, single or two shots; 5 received placebo; per-sample allocation not given. Repertoires of vaccine and placebo recipients were sequenced from samples collected on day 63 after the first injection. Cohort 1b enrolled around 24 adults aged 18-55 years at a single site in Boston, USA, between 29 July and 7 August 2020. Ad26.COV2.S consisted of a replication-incompetent adenovirus type 26 vector by which a prefusion-stabilized SARS-CoV-2 spike protein from the original Wuhan strain was expressed. The immunoSEQ Assay was the method used to sequence TCRbeta CDR3 regions. After extraction, genomic DNA underwent amplification by bias-controlled multiplex PCR, followed by high-throughput sequencing. The original methods were these. To quantify the absolute abundance of every unique TCRbeta CDR3 region, sequences were collapsed and filtered. Usable DNA was measured by amplifying reference genes present in all nucleated cells, and TCRbeta template counts were normalized to that usable DNA to estimate T cell fraction. Repertoire TCRs were annotated as SARS-CoV-2-specific when V gene, CDR3 amino acid sequence and J gene were exactly matched to a known reactive TCR set. The reference SARS-CoV-2 TCR set was obtained from MIRA and was filtered for enrichment in COVID-19-positive ImmuneCODE repertoires, whereby public or cross-reactive TCRs were removed. Drawing on the MIRA antigens, annotated TCRs were analysed further at the level of specific ORF or position within ORF. Depth was the summed frequency of annotated unique rearrangements, while breadth was defined as annotated unique rearrangements over total unique productive rearrangements. Two-sided Wilcoxon rank-sum tests were used to compare TCR breadth between groups. TCRdb took this table from immuneACCESS and kept in-frame rearrangements with V and J called. Such tables lack part of the clones; where checked against another copy, unresolved V genes explain under half of the gap, and the rest is unexplained. The V and J calls and the clone size are those of that table, but D and trimming were determined from the DNA. In all, the sample holds around 320,000 clones, and roughly 91% of those were seen once. Around 3.6% of the sample is taken by the ten largest.

Source: peripheral blood, taken in a trial of Ad26.COV2.S vaccine versus placebo. The TCR comes from a person aged 18-65 years who received the Ad26.COV2.S COVID-19 vaccine or a placebo.

CDR3 reads: CASSPATAPGELFF. The sequence in DNA is TGTGCCAGCAGCCCAGCGACTGCTCCCGGGGAGCTGTTTTTT. In this chain, TRBV11-3 is recombined with TRBJ2-2; no D gene is confidently identified. Per the germline V gene, SGHNT is the CDR1 and YENEEA is the CDR2. From the cysteine up to the phenylalanine, the CDR3 has a length of 14 residues. Only the CDR3 DNA stays, 42 bases, in frame from base 1. V and J are truncated by 5 bases and 6 bases respectively, leaving an intervening sequence of 13 bases.